Listed below are T cell receptor beta chains from one sample, sequenced in a study of identical twins. One entry per CDR3 protein results from TCRdb running MiXCR on the 5' RACE reads. The top ten clones hold 2.1% of a sample with about 280,000 distinct CDR3 sequences, about 8.1% of them seen once. These records were also assigned to another study, of yellow fever vaccine responses in identical twins.

Material for sequencing was memory (CD45RO+) T cells sorted from blood. The receptors originated from a woman aged 18-30 years in good health. Each CDR3 is given with its conserved first and last residue. A D gene is named only where the DNA matches it firmly. Not every row has a clone size; where given, it reads once, few, many or a size class.

D gene	V gene	J gene	clone size	CDR3 DNA	CDR3 protein
NA	TRBV28	TRBJ1-2	NA	TGTGCCAGCAATCGACAGCAACCCCCTGCCTACACCTTC	CASNRQQPPAYTF
TRBD1	TRBV2	TRBJ2-2	many	TGTGCCAGCAACATAAACAGGGGCGCGAGCACCGGGGAGCTGTTTTTT	CASNINRGASTGELFF
NA	TRBV27	TRBJ1-5	many	TGTGCCAGCAGCGGACAGAATAGCAATCAGCCCCAGCATTTT	CASSGQNSNQPQHF
NA	TRBV21-1	TRBJ2-7	few	TGTGCCATCAATGGACAGGGCAGCTCCTACGAGCAGTACTTC	CAINGQGSSYEQYF
TRBD2	TRBV6-1	TRBJ2-6	NA	TGTGCCAGCAGTGAAAGCGGGGGGGCCTCTGGGGCCAACGTCCTGACTTTC	CASSESGGASGANVLTF
TRBD2	TRBV15	TRBJ2-1	few	TGTGCCACCGGAGCGGGAGGGCCTTACAATGAGCAGTTCTTC	CATGAGGPYNEQFF
NA	TRBV14	TRBJ2-2	NA	TGTGCCAGCAGCCAAGGTGGGCTAGCGAGCTCCGGGGAGCTGTTTTTT	CASSQGGLASSGELFF
TRBD1	TRBV12-3/TRBV12-4	TRBJ2-5	many	TGTGCCAGCAGTCTCAGGGGGCAGTTAATAGTAACCCAGTACTTC	CASSLRGQLIVTQYF
TRBD2	TRBV7-9	TRBJ2-1	NA	TGTGCCAGCAGCTTACGACTGACTAGCGGCTACAATGAGCAGTTCTTC	CASSLRLTSGYNEQFF
TRBD2	TRBV20-1	TRBJ2-1	many	TGCAGTGCTAGAGATCGACTAGCGGGGCCTTACAATGAGCAGTTCTTC	CSARDRLAGPYNEQFF
NA	TRBV11-2	TRBJ2-1	many	TGTGCCAGCACCAAAAGCCAGCCCGGTGTTAATGAGCAGTTCTTC	CASTKSQPGVNEQFF
NA	TRBV5-1	TRBJ2-3	many	TGCGCCAGCAGCTTGAACGCCGGGGAGGGACAGAGAAGCACAGATACGCAGTATTTT	CASSLNAGEGQRSTDTQYF
NA	TRBV10-3	TRBJ2-7	NA	TGTGCCATCAGTCTGACCGGGACAAGAGACGAGCAGTACTTC	CAISLTGTRDEQYF
NA	TRBV20-1	TRBJ2-1	NA	TGCAGTAAACAGGGTCCCTACAATGAGCAGTTCTTC	CSKQGPYNEQFF
NA	TRBV2	TRBJ1-1	NA	TGTGCCAGCAGATCAGAGGGCTGGACTGAAGCTTTCTTT	CASRSEGWTEAFF
NA	TRBV7-2	TRBJ1-2	many	TGTGCCAGCACCGACCCCGGGGTCGAGGGCTACACCTTC	CASTDPGVEGYTF
TRBD2	TRBV11-3	TRBJ2-3	NA	TGTGCCAGCAGCCCCCGGGACTACCCTTTATCAGATACGCAGTATTTT	CASSPRDYPLSDTQYF
NA	TRBV20-1	TRBJ2-5	few	TGCAGTGCTAGTTCCGTAGGAGGGACCCAGTACTTC	CSASSVGGTQYF
NA	TRBV20-1	TRBJ1-2	many	TGCAGTGCTAGAGCAGATTCGTTTGGTGGCTACACCTTC	CSARADSFGGYTF
NA	TRBV6-1	TRBJ2-6	NA	TGTGCCAGCAGTGAAATCGGAGGTACTGGGGCCAACGTCCTGACTTTC	CASSEIGGTGANVLTF
NA	TRBV20-1	TRBJ1-1	few	TGCAGTGCTGGGGGACCCCTTGAAGCTTTCTTT	CSAGGPLEAFF
NA	TRBV7-3	TRBJ2-3	many	TGTGCCAGCAGCTTAGGGCGAGGAGGGGTCTTCACAGATACGCAGTATTTT	CASSLGRGGVFTDTQYF
TRBD1	TRBV27	TRBJ1-2	NA	TGTGCCAGCAGTTTATTGAATCCGGGACAGGGGACTGGCTACACCTTC	CASSLLNPGQGTGYTF
NA	TRBV10-3	TRBJ2-2	NA	TGTGCCATCAGTGAGTCGGGGAGTCGGGGCGCCACCGGGGAGCTGTTTTTT	CAISESGSRGATGELFF
NA	TRBV20-1	TRBJ2-1	many	TGCAGTGCTAGAGATCCCCGAGGCGGCTTGGGGAATGAGCAGTTCTTC	CSARDPRGGLGNEQFF
TRBD1	TRBV9	TRBJ2-7	many	TGTGCCAGCAGCTACCGGGACAGACCCTACGAGCAGTACTTC	CASSYRDRPYEQYF
TRBD2	TRBV12-3/TRBV12-4	TRBJ2-7	many	TGTGCCACCAATAGAGGGTCTAGCGGGAGTGCATACGAGCAGTACTTC	CATNRGSSGSAYEQYF
TRBD1	TRBV28	TRBJ2-3	many	TGTGCCAGCACCTCGGGACAGGGGGCAACAGATACGCAGTATTTT	CASTSGQGATDTQYF
NA	TRBV7-9	TRBJ2-5	few	TGTGCCAGCAGCTTAGTTAGCCAAGAGACCCAGTACTTC	CASSLVSQETQYF
TRBD2	TRBV3-1	TRBJ2-7	NA	TGTGCCAGCAGCCAAAGCCGCGGGAGTATGTACGAGCAGTACTTC	CASSQSRGSMYEQYF
NA	TRBV6-6	TRBJ2-2	few	TGTGCCAGCATTAAAACGGACGGGGAGCTGTTTTTT	CASIKTDGELFF
NA	TRBV12-3/TRBV12-4	TRBJ2-2	NA	TGTGCCAGCACCCCGTACAAAAACACCGGGGAGCTGTTTTTT	CASTPYKNTGELFF
NA	TRBV7-9	TRBJ2-5	few	TGTGCCAGCAGTCTCCACTCGTTCGGGGAGACCCAGTACTTC	CASSLHSFGETQYF
NA	TRBV11-1	TRBJ1-5	many	TGTGCCAGCAGCTTAGTGGGTACCCAAGGGTATAGCAATCAGCCCCAGCATTTT	CASSLVGTQGYSNQPQHF
NA	TRBV10-3	TRBJ1-2	many	TGTGCCATCAGTGAAAAGGGAGTCTCTGGCTACACCTTC	CAISEKGVSGYTF
NA	TRBV3-1	TRBJ1-1	few	TGTGCCAGCAGCCGCGACTCAAGGGGCACTGAAGCTTTCTTT	CASSRDSRGTEAFF
NA	TRBV10-2	TRBJ1-1	few	TGCGCCAGCAGTCCGGCGGGGGGGAGGGCTTTCTTT	CASSPAGGRAFF
TRBD2	TRBV6-5	TRBJ2-1	many	TGTGCCAGCAGTTCGTATCGTAGCGGGGGGAATGAGCAGTTCTTC	CASSSYRSGGNEQFF
NA	TRBV11-1	TRBJ2-5	few	TGTGCCAGCAGCAACCGTCGAGCGGAGACCCAGTACTTC	CASSNRRAETQYF
NA	TRBV6-5	TRBJ2-2	few	TGTGCCAGCAGTTACGGCCGGGGCCGAACCGGGGAGCTGTTTTTT	CASSYGRGRTGELFF
NA	TRBV28	TRBJ2-6	many	TGTGCCAGCAGTCGCGGCGGCTTCTCTGGGGCCAACGTCCTGACTTTC	CASSRGGFSGANVLTF
NA	TRBV28	TRBJ1-2	many	TGTGCCAGCACTCCACCGGCGGCACCCTTCGGCTACACCTTC	CASTPPAAPFGYTF
NA	TRBV7-9	TRBJ1-6	NA	TGTGCCAGCAGCTTAGTCGGTGTGGTAGGTTCACCCCTCCACTTT	CASSLVGVVGSPLHF
NA	TRBV6-5	TRBJ1-2	many	TGTGCCAGCAGTTCCTCAGGGTATGATGGCTACACCTTC	CASSSSGYDGYTF
NA	TRBV9	TRBJ1-1	NA	TGTGCCAGCAGCGCTAACCAGCGGGGGGCTTTCTTT	CASSANQRGAFF
NA	TRBV6-1	TRBJ2-5	few	TGTGCCAGCAGTCTCCCGGGGGGCGTTGTCGAGACCCAGTACTTC	CASSLPGGVVETQYF
TRBD1	TRBV5-1	TRBJ2-2	many	TGCGCCAGCAGTCGGGACAGGGGTCAGACCGGGGAGCTGTTTTTT	CASSRDRGQTGELFF
NA	TRBV28	TRBJ2-6	few	TGTGCCAGCAGTTGGAGCTATGAGGGGATGGGGGGGGCCAACGTCCTGACTTTC	CASSWSYEGMGGANVLTF
TRBD2	TRBV4-2	TRBJ2-4	many	TGTGCCAGCAGCCAAGAATTCTGGCGGGGGGCTACACCCAAAAACATTCAGTACTTC	CASSQEFWRGATPKNIQYF
NA	TRBV5-5	TRBJ1-3	few	TGTGCCAGCAGCTTGCTGGGGATCTCTGGAAACACCATATATTTT	CASSLLGISGNTIYF
NA	TRBV18	TRBJ1-5	NA	TGTGCCAGCTCACCACTATCAGATACGCAGCATTTT	CASSPLSDTQHF
TRBD2	TRBV20-1	TRBJ2-3	NA	TGCTGTGCTAGAGATCTAGCGGGGGGTTTCACAGATACGCAGTATTTT	CCARDLAGGFTDTQYF
TRBD1	TRBV12-3/TRBV12-4	TRBJ1-5	many	TGTGCCAGCAGCCTTACAGGGGGCAATCAGCCCCAGCATTTT	CASSLTGGNQPQHF
TRBD1	TRBV11-2	TRBJ1-6	few	TGTGCCAGCGCCTTTGGGGCGGCAGGGGGCGATTCACCCCTCCACTTT	CASAFGAAGGDSPLHF